Shown below are 13 T cell receptor beta chains from a single sample sequenced in a study of glioma-infiltrating T cells after dendritic cell vaccination. TCRdb's table, derived via immunoSEQ multiplex PCR, lists solely in-frame clones and lacks some. The sample carries under 70,000 clones, approximately 78% recorded once. The sequenced sample was blood, obtained before dendritic cell vaccination. These receptors were obtained from a human donor with glioblastoma.

CDR3 region: CASSYVYEQYF. Written as DNA, the CDR3 is TGTGCCAGCAGCTACGTCTACGAGCAGTACTTC. This chain uses TRBV28 with TRBJ2-7; no firm D call. V gave up 6 bases and J gave up 3 bases, with 6 bases separating them. This CDR3 is built from 11 residues. Per the germline V gene, CDR1 is MDHEN and CDR2 is SYDVKM.

The J gene is TRBJ2-2, the V gene TRBV29-1, with a tentative D call TRBD2 (7 bases). The CDR3 has 13 amino acids. Germline V gene data show CDR1 as SQVTM and CDR2 as ANQGSEA. The CDR3 here is CGCSGGRTGELFF. DNA for the CDR3: TGCGGCTGTTCCGGGGGGCGCACCGGGGAGCTGTTTTTT.

The chain couples TRBV10-1 to TRBJ2-5, with D perhaps matching TRBD1 (5 bases). The germline V and J ends were trimmed by 6 bases and 5 bases, with 13 bases remaining between them. The CDR3 spans 13 residues. CDR1 and CDR2 from the germline V gene are WNHNN and SYGVQD (reference sequence). In DNA form, the CDR3 reads TGCGCCAGCAGGGATAGGACACGGGAGACCCAGTACTTC. This translates into CASRDRTRETQYF.

This chain connects TRBV4-1 to TRBJ2-6, with 11 bases that match TRBD1. J lost 3 bases, V lost 3 bases, and 10 bases had no gene match. CDR1 and CDR2 (germline): MGHRA, YSYEKL. The CDR3 extends over 19 amino acids. The CDR3 DNA reads as TGCGCCAGCAGCCACGGACCCAGGACAGGGGGCAGTGGGGCCAACGTCCTGACTTTC. It translates to CASSHGPRTGGSGANVLTF.

This sequence joins TRBV7-9 and TRBJ1-4; 7 bases agree with TRBD1. V lost 5 bases and J lost 0; bases outside the gene matches: 12. CDR3 length: 18 amino acids. The germline V gene encodes CDR1 SEHNR and CDR2 FQNEAQ (reference sequence). The CDR3 reads CASSLDRAPIATNEKLFF. The CDR3 nucleotides read TGTGCCAGCAGCCTTGACAGGGCCCCAATCGCAACTAATGAAAAACTGTTTTTT. The entire variable domain, with the rest obtained from reference TRBV7-9 and TRBJ1-4, is as follows: DTGVSQNPRHKITKRGQNVTFRCDPISEHNRLYWYRQTLGQGPEFLTYFQNEAQLEKSRLLSDRFSAERPKGSFSTLEIQRTEQGDSAMYLCASSLDRAPIATNEKLFFGSGTQLSVL.

The chain joins TRBV28 to TRBJ1-1; 7 bases align to TRBD1. Trimming cost V 2 bases and J 3 bases; bases outside gene matches: 6. Germline V gene lookup returns CDR1 MDHEN and CDR2 SYDVKM. The length of the CDR3 is 15 residues. CDR3 nucleotide sequence: TGTGCCAGCAGTTTAGGAGACAGGGTTCACACTGAAGCTTTCTTT. Protein product: CASSLGDRVHTEAFF. Variable domain in full (rest from reference TRBV28 and TRBJ1-1): DVKVTQSSRYLVKRTGEKVFLECVQDMDHENMFWYRQDPGLGLRLIYFSYDVKMKEKGDIPEGYSVSREKKERFSLILESASTNQTSMYLCASSLGDRVHTEAFFGQGTRLTVV.

In its sample, this clone was seen a few times. The CDR3 DNA is TGTGCCAGCAGCTTGACCGGACTAGCGGGGGGCTCACAGTTTCGGGAGCAGTACTTC. Its protein product is CASSLTGLAGGSQFREQYF. This sequence joins TRBV5-8 and TRBJ2-7, with 14 bases fitting TRBD2. Germline V lookup: CDR1 SGHTS, CDR2 YDEGEE. V lost 1 base, J lost 7 bases, and 16 bases stayed unmatched. The CDR3 is made up of 19 amino acids. Full variable domain (missing parts from reference TRBV5-8 and TRBJ2-7): EAGVTQSPTHLIKTRGQQATLRCSPISGHTSVYWYQQALGLGLQFLLWYDEGEERNRGNFPPRFSGRQFPNYSSELNVNALELEDSALYLCASSLTGLAGGSQFREQYFGPGTRLTVT.

This clone was recorded only once. CDR3 sequence reads: CASSSEAFF. DNA of the CDR3: TGTGCCAGCAGCTCTGAAGCTTTCTTT. The J gene is TRBJ1-1, the V gene TRBV27; D gene ambiguous. Per the germline V gene, CDR1 is MNHEY and CDR2 is SMNVEV (reference sequence). The CDR3 extends over 9 amino acids. V was shortened by 6 bases and J by 6 bases, with 2 bases between the two germline ends.

The genes are TRBV5-4 and TRBJ2-5, with no clear D. The length of the CDR3 is 14 residues. The V and J ends lost 2 bases and 1 base respectively, with 9 bases between them. Germline lookup yields CDR1 SGHNT and CDR2 YYREEE (reference sequence). CDR3: CASSLVSGQETQYF. The CDR3 bases are TGTGCCAGCAGCTTAGTTTCAGGCCAAGAGACCCAGTACTTC.

The table lists this clone with a count of one. The rearrangement links TRBV28 to TRBJ1-5, with D possibly matching TRBD1 (5 bases). V shed 2 bases and J shed 7 bases, with 18 bases lying between them. CDR3 size: 16 residues. Germline V gives CDR1 MDHEN, CDR2 SYDVKM. CDR3 amino acids: CASSLSGGVRHQPQHF. The CDR3 DNA reads TGTGCCAGCAGTTTAAGTGGAGGGGTACGGCACCAGCCCCAGCATTTT. Based on the CDR3 plus reference TRBV28 and TRBJ1-5, the full variable domain is DVKVTQSSRYLVKRTGEKVFLECVQDMDHENMFWYRQDPGLGLRLIYFSYDVKMKEKGDIPEGYSVSREKKERFSLILESASTNQTSMYLCASSLSGGVRHQPQHFGDGTRLSIL.

J is TRBJ1-2 and V is TRBV28; D might be TRBD1 (5 bases). V was trimmed by 8 bases and J by 2 bases, leaving 12 bases between them. The CDR3 runs to 13 residues. Germline CDR1 MDHEN, CDR2 SYDVKM. The CDR3 coding sequence is TGTGCCAGCTTCTCTCGGGGGAACTATGGCTACACCTTC. This sequence encodes CASFSRGNYGYTF.

This sequence joins TRBV28 and TRBJ2-1; 8 nucleotides match TRBD2. CDR1 and CDR2 from the germline V gene are MDHEN and SYDVKM. V shed 2 bases and J 4 bases; nucleotides not matched to a gene: 7. The CDR3 loop spans 16 amino acids. CDR3 coding DNA: TGTGCCAGCAGTTTACCGGGACTAGATTCATACAATGAGCAGTTCTTC. Amino acid sequence: CASSLPGLDSYNEQFF. Combining the CDR3 with reference TRBV28 and TRBJ2-1 gives the whole variable domain DVKVTQSSRYLVKRTGEKVFLECVQDMDHENMFWYRQDPGLGLRLIYFSYDVKMKEKGDIPEGYSVSREKKERFSLILESASTNQTSMYLCASSLPGLDSYNEQFFGPGTRLTVL.

CDR3 region: CASRTYREGETQYF. DNA of the CDR3: TGTGCCAGCAGAACGTACAGGGAGGGGGAGACCCAGTACTTC. This sequence joins TRBV6-1 and TRBJ2-5, with TRBD2 as a possible D gene (7 bases). CDR1 and CDR2 from the germline V gene are MNHNS and SASEGT. Trimming removed 6 bases at V and 5 bases at J, with 16 bases between. The CDR3 loop spans 14 amino acids.